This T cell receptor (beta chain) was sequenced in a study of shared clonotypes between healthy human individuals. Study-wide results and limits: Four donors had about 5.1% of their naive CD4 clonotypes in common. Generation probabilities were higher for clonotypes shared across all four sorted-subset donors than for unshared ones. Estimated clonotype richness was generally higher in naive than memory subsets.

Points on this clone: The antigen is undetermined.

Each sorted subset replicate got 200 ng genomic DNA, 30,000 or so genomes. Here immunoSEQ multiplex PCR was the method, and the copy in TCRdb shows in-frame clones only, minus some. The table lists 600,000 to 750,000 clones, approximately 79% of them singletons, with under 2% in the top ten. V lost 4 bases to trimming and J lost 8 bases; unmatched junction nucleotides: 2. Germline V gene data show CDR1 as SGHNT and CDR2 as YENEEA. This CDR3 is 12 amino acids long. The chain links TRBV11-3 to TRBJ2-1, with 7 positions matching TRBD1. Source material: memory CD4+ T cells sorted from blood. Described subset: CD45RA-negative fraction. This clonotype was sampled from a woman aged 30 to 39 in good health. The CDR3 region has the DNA TGTGCCAGCAGCTCCCAGGGGGATGAGCAGTTCTTC. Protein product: CASSSQGDEQFF.